The present T cell receptor beta chain was sequenced within a study of blood T cell repertoires in COVID-19 (dated by TCRdb to 2020 to 2021). Some background on the complete study: Samples from collaborators originated in the United States, Italy and Spain and spanned both the acute and convalescent phases of COVID-19. The prospective study material was composed of cDNA or gDNA derived from T cells, B-cell-depleted T cells, or PBMCs. Subjects who had been exposed to COVID-19, were actively infected with it, or had recovered from it provided the deeply sampled blood TCRbeta repertoires that made up the dataset. The repertoires were released in a freely available public database meant as a resource for research on the immune response to SARS-CoV-2. Samples were obtained from the ongoing ImmuneRACE study (first 160 participants) and from about 1,300 subjects provided by 6 global collaborators. The sample metadata nearly always contained a de-identified subject ID, COVID-19 status, age in years and sex. Where available, HLA class I and class II types were taken from metadata supplied by the sample provider and were not determined by assay-based typing. Broad study findings and their caveats: How much clinical and demographic metadata was included differed by source and by participant, and the metadata was provided uncurated.

As for this clone: Its target antigen remains unknown. The record has no base qualities; no much larger clone is one base away.

TCRbeta CDR3 regions were amplified from genomic DNA by means of the immunoSEQ Assay, a bias-controlled multiplex PCR. Turning to the authors' computational methods: Within the assay, amplification of reference gene primers was used to estimate how many nucleated cells each sample contained. To quantify the absolute abundance of each unique TCRbeta CDR3 rearrangement, sequence reads were collapsed and filtered. For each sample, productive Simpson clonality was calculated as the square root of Simpson's diversity index over productive rearrangements. TCRdb re-hosts the immuneACCESS table, in-frame sequences only. Its copies lack some clones; in the studies checked, an unresolved V gene accounts for under half of them, and the cause for the rest is not known. V, J and clone size are those of that table, while D and trimming were read from the DNA. This sample gives about 120,000 clones in total; almost 90% of them show up just once. Around 4% of the sample goes to the ten largest clones.

One collaborating source in Seattle enrolled patients during active infection and followed them longitudinally through the course of disease. Each collaborating institution followed its own protocols to collect whole blood in K2EDTA tubes. For TCRbeta analysis, collaborators shipped samples in one of three forms: frozen whole blood, isolated PBMCs, or DNA extracted from either of those sample types. The CDR3 goes from the cysteine to the phenylalanine over 16 residues. The kept DNA is CDR3 alone, 48 bases in frame from the first base. The junction shows trimming of 2 bases on V and 0 bases on J, plus 10 bases between the germline ends. According to the germline V gene (reference sequence), CDR1 reads MNHEY and CDR2 reads SMNVEV.

Sequenced material: peripheral blood. The rearrangement combines TRBV27 with TRBJ2-2, with a tentative D gene TRBD2 over 7 matching bases. This TCR was sampled from an older woman with COVID-19, enrolled during active disease. CDR3 reads: CASSLRGGANTGELFF. The DNA sequence is as follows: TGTGCCAGCAGTTTAAGGGGGGGGGCGAACACCGGGGAGCTGTTTTTT.